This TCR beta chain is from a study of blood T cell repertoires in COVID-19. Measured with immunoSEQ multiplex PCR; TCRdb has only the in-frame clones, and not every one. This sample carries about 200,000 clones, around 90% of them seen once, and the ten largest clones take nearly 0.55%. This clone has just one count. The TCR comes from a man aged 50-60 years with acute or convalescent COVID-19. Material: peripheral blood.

The CDR3 region has the DNA TGTGCCAGCAACCTACAGGGGTGGCCCCAGCATTTT. Its protein product is CASNLQGWPQHF. The V gene is TRBV2, the J gene TRBJ1-5; 7 nucleotides match TRBD1. Looked up from germline, CDR1 is SNHLY and CDR2 is FYNNEI. With 7 bases clipped from V and 9 bases from J, the junction kept 6 bases outside the gene matches. CDR3 size: 12 residues.